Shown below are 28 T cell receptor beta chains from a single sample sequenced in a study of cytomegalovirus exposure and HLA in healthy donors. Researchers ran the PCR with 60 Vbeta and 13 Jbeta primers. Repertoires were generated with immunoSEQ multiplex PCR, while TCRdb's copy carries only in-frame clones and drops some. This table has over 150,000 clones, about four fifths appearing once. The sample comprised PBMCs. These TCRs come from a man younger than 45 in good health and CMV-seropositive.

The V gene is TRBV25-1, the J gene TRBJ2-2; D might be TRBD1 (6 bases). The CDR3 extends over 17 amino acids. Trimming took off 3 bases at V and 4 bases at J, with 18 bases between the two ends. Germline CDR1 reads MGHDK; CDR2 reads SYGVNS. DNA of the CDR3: TGTGCCAGCAGTGATCCCGGACTTACACAGGGCACCGGGGAGCTGTTTTTT. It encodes CASSDPGLTQGTGELFF.

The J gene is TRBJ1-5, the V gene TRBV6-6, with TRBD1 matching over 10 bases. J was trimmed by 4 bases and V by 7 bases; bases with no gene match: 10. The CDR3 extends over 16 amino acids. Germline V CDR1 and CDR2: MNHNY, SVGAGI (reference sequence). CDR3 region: CASTPPGTGVNQPQHF. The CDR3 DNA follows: TGTGCCAGCACCCCCCCAGGGACAGGGGTTAATCAGCCCCAGCATTTT.

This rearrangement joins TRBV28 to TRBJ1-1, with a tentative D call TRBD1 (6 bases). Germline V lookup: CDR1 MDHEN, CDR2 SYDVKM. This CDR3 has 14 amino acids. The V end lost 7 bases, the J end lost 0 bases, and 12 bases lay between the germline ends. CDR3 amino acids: CASTNGQMNTEAFF. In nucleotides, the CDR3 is TGTGCCAGCACCAACGGACAGATGAACACTGAAGCTTTCTTT.

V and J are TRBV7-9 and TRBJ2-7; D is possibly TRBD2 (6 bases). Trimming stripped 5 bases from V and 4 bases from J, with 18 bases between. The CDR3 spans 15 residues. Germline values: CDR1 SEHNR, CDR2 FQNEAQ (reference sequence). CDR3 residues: CASSEPGREPYEQYF. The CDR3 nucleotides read TGTGCCAGCAGCGAACCGGGACGGGAGCCTTACGAGCAGTACTTC.

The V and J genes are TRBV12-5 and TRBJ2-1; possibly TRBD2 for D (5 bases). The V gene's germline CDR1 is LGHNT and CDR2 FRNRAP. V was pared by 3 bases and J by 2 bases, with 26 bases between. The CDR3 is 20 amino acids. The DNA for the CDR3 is TGTGCTAGTGGTTTTGCCCCTGTAGAGCGGCCGTGGGGAACCTACAATGAGCAGTTCTTC. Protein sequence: CASGFAPVERPWGTYNEQFF.

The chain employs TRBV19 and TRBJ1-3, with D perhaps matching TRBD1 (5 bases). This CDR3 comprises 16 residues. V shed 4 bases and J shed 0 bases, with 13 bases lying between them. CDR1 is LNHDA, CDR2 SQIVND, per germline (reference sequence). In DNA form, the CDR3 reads TGTGCCAGTAGTACCCCTTTGGGGGGCTCTGGAAACACCATATATTTT. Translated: CASSTPLGGSGNTIYF.

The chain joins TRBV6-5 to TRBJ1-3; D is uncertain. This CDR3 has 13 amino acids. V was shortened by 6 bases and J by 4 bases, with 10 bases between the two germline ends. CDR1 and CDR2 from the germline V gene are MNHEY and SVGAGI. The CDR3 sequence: CASSSDLGNTIYF. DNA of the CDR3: TGTGCCAGCAGCTCGGACTTAGGAAACACCATATATTTT.

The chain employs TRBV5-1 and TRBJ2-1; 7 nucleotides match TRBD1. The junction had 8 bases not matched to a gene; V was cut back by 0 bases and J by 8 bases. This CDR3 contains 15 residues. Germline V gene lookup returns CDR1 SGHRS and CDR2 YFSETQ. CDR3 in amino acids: CASSLGDSERDEQFF. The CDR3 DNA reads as TGCGCCAGCAGCTTGGGGGACAGCGAACGGGATGAGCAGTTCTTC.

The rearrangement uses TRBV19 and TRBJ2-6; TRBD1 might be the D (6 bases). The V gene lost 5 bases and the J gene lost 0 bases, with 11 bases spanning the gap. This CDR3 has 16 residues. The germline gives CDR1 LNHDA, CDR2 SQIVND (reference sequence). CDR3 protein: CASSWRQVSGANVLTF. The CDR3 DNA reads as TGTGCCAGTAGTTGGCGACAGGTCTCTGGGGCCAACGTCCTGACTTTC. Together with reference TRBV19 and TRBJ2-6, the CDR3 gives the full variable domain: DGGITQSPKYLFRKEGQNVTLSCEQNLNHDAMYWYRQDPGQGLRLIYYSQIVNDFQKGDIAEGYSVSREKKESFPLTVTSAQKNPTAFYLCASSWRQVSGANVLTFGAGSRLTVL.

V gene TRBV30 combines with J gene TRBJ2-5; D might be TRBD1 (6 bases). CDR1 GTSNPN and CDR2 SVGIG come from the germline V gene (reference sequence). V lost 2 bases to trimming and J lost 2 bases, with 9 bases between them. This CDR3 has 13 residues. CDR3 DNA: TGTGCCTGGAGTAGACAGGTTCAAGAGACCCAGTACTTC. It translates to CAWSRQVQETQYF.

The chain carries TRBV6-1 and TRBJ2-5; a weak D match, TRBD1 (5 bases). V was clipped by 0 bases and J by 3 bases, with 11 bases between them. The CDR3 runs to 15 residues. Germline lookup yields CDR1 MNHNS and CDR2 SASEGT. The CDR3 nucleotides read TGTGCCAGCAGTGAAGCTCGTCGCAGGGAAGAGACCCAGTACTTC. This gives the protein CASSEARRREETQYF.

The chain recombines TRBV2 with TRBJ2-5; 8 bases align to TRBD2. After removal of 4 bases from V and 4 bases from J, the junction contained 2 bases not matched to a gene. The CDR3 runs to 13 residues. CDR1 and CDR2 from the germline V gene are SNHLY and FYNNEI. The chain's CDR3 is CASSAGGRETQYF. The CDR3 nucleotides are TGTGCCAGCAGTGCGGGGGGGCGAGAGACCCAGTACTTC. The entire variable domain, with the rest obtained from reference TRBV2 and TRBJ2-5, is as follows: EPEVTQTPSHQVTQMGQEVILRCVPISNHLYFYWYRQILGQKVEFLVSFYNNEISEKSEIFDDQFSVERPDGSNFTLKIRSTKLEDSAMYFCASSAGGRETQYFGPGTRLLVL.

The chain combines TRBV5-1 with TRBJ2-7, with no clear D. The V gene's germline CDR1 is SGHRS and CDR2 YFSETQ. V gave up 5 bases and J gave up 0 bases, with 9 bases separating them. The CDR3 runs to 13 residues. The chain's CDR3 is CASRPSPSYEQYF. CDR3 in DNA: TGCGCCAGCAGACCTAGTCCCTCCTACGAGCAGTACTTC. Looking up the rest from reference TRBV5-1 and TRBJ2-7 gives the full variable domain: KAGVTQTPRYLIKTRGQQVTLSCSPISGHRSVSWYQQTPGQGLQFLFEYFSETQRNKGNFPGRFSGRQFSNSRSEMNVSTLELGDSALYLCASRPSPSYEQYFGPGTRLTVT.

CDR3 coding DNA: TGTGCCAGCAGTGAAGAAGTGACAGCCACCTACGAGCAGTACTTC. Its translation is CASSEEVTATYEQYF. This chain links TRBV6-1 with TRBJ2-7; possible D gene TRBD1, 5 bases. The CDR3 has 15 residues. The V and J ends lost 1 base and 2 bases respectively, with 12 bases between them. CDR1 MNHNS and CDR2 SASEGT come from the germline V gene.

The CDR3, as DNA: TGTGCCAGCAGACACGGCAGGGGCTTTTATCAGCCCCAGCATTTT. Its protein is CASRHGRGFYQPQHF. The chain has TRBV5-8 and TRBJ1-5; possible D gene TRBD1, 6 bases. The CDR3 covers 15 residues. V was clipped by 5 bases and J by 5 bases, with 17 bases between them. Germline V gene data show CDR1 as SGHTS and CDR2 as YDEGEE.

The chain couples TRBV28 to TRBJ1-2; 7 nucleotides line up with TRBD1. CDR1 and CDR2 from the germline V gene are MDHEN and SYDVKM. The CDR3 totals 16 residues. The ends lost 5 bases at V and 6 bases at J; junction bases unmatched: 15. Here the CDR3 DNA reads TGTGCCAGCAGTCGACCCGCCGGCAGGGGGAGTAATGGCTACACCTTC. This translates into CASSRPAGRGSNGYTF.

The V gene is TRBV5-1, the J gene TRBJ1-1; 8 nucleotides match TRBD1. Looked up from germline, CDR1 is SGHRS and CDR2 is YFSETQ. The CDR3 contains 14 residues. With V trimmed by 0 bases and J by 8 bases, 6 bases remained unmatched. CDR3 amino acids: CASSLGGQEGEAFF. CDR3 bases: TGCGCCAGCAGCTTGGGGGGACAGGAGGGCGAAGCTTTCTTT.

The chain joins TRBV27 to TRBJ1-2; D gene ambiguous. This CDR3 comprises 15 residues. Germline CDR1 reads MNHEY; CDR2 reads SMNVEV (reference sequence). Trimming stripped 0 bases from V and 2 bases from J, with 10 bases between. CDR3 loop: CASSLSWQENYGYTF. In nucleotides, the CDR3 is TGTGCCAGCAGTTTATCTTGGCAGGAAAACTATGGCTACACCTTC.

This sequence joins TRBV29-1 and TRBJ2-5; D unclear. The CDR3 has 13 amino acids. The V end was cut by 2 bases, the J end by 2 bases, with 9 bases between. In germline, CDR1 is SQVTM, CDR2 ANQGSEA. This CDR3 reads CSVETNRQETQYF. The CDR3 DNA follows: TGCAGCGTTGAAACCAACAGACAAGAGACCCAGTACTTC. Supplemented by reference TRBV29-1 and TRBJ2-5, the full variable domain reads SAVISQKPSRDICQRGTSLTIQCQVDSQVTMMFWYRQQPGQSLTLIATANQGSEATYESGFVIDKFPISRPNLTFSTLTVSNMSPEDSSIYLCSVETNRQETQYFGPGTRLLVL.

The CDR3 nucleotides are TGTGCCAGCAGCCCTCGACTAGCGGGGAGTAGCACAGATACGCAGTATTTT. Translating it yields CASSPRLAGSSTDTQYF. This chain links TRBV11-2 with TRBJ2-3; 11 positions agree with TRBD2. The CDR3 length is 17 residues. With V trimmed by 5 bases and J by 0 bases, 7 bases remained unmatched. CDR1 is SGHAT, CDR2 FQNNGV, per germline.

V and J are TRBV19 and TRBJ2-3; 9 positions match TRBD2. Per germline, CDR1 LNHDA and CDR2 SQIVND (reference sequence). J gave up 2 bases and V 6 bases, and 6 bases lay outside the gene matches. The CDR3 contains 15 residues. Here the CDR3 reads CASSPGLAHTDTQYF. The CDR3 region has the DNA TGTGCCAGTAGCCCGGGACTAGCTCACACAGATACGCAGTATTTT.

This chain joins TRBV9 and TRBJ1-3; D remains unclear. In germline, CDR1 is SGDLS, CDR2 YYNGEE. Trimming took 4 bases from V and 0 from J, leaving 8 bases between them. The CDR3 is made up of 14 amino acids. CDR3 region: CASSPRGSGNTIYF. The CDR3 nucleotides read TGTGCCAGCAGCCCCCGGGGCTCTGGAAACACCATATATTTT.

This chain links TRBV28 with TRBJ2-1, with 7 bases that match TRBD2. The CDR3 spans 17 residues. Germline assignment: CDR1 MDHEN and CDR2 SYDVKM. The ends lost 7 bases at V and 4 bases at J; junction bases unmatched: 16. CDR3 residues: CASISGGRTLIYNEQFF. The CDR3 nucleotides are TGTGCCAGCATTTCGGGAGGACGGACTCTTATTTACAATGAGCAGTTCTTC.

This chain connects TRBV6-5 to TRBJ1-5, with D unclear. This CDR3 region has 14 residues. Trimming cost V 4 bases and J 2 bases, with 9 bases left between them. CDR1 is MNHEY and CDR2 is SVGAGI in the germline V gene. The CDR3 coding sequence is TGTGCCAGCAGTTTGATGGAGGGCAATCAGCCCCAGCATTTT. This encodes CASSLMEGNQPQHF.

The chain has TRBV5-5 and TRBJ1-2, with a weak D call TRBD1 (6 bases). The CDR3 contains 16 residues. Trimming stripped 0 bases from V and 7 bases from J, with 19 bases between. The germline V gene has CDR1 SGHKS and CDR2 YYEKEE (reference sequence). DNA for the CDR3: TGTGCCAGCAGCTTGGCCCCAGAGCCCGAGGGGGTTGGCTACACCTTC. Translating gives CASSLAPEPEGVGYTF.

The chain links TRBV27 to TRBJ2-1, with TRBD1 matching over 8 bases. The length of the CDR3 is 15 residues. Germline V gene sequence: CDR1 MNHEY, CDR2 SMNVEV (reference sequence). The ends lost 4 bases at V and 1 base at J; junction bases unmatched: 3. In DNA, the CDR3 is TGTGCCAGCAGTTCCGGACAGGGATCCTACAATGAGCAGTTCTTC. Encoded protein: CASSSGQGSYNEQFF.

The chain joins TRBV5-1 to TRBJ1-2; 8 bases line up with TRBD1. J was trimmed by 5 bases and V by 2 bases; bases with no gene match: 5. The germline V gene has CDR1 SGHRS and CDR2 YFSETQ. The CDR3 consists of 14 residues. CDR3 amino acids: CASSFDRGQYGYTF. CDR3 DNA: TGCGCCAGCAGCTTCGACAGGGGTCAGTATGGCTACACCTTC.

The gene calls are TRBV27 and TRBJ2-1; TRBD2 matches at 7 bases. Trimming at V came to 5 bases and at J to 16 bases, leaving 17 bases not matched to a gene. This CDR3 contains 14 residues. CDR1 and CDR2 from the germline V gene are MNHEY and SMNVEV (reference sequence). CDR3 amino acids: CASSPFPQWEGQFF. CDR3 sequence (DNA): TGTGCCAGCAGTCCGTTCCCCCAGTGGGAGGGCCAATTCTTC.